Reported below is one T cell receptor (beta chain). Its target is unknown. The germline gives CDR1 MNHEY, CDR2 SMNVEV (reference sequence). This CDR3 is 15 amino acids long. V was pared by 4 bases and J by 3 bases, with 16 bases between. This specimen belongs to a study of PD-1 blockade in classical Hodgkin lymphoma. Study as a whole: The patients were dosed with nivolumab 3 mg/kg, infused intravenously every 2 weeks.

Regarding time point: cycle 4 day 1 (C4D1), after six to seven weeks of nivolumab. All patients experienced relapse after autologous stem cell transplantation, and brentuximab vedotin exposure was variable. Isolation of CD8+ T cells from thawed PBMCs used magnetic negative selection. The method was immunoSEQ multiplex PCR; TCRdb's version includes in-frame clones alone and lacks a portion of them. The sample carries approximately 19,000 clones, 88% recorded once. Whole-study results and caveats: A significant rise in TCR diversity was seen by C4D1 for CD4+ cells but not for CD8+ cells. The origin of the repertoire differences remains undefined, with disease activity or prior therapy as possible causes.

This chain links TRBV27 with TRBJ2-7; D gene unclear. The TCR sequence derives from a human donor with classical Hodgkin lymphoma. The material sequenced was CD8+ T cells from blood, taken before the fourth cycle of nivolumab. Here the CDR3 DNA reads TGTGCCAGCAGTTCCCCCATAGAGTATATCTACGAGCAGTACTTC. Translation gives CASSSPIEYIYEQYF.